Listed below are T cell receptor beta chains from one sample, sequenced in a study of blood T cell repertoires in COVID-19. Produced via immunoSEQ multiplex PCR; TCRdb's table is partial and in-frame only. The table lists 300,000 to 400,000 clones, 88% of them singletons. The sample comprised peripheral blood. Receptors were obtained from a woman aged 25 to 39 with COVID-19, enrolled during active disease. Each CDR3 is given with its conserved first and last residue.

V	J	CDR3
TRBV7-9	TRBJ1-2	CASSLDTGGSYTF
TRBV11-3	TRBJ1-3	CASSLRGRPTLSGNTIYF
TRBV5-1	TRBJ2-1	CASSSLAGAYNEQFF
TRBV27	TRBJ2-5	CASSLINSETQYF
TRBV3-1/TRBV3-2	TRBJ2-3	CASSQAYRGTDTQYF
TRBV4-1	TRBJ1-2	CASSQAVRAYGYTF
TRBV9	TRBJ1-3	CASSAISAGNTIYF
TRBV3-1/TRBV3-2	TRBJ2-7	CASSQVAGGEQYF
TRBV6-2/TRBV6-3	TRBJ2-7	CASSNRAYEQYF
TRBV6-5	TRBJ1-2	CATRSYGYTF
TRBV25-1	TRBJ1-2	CASSELGGAGYGYTF
TRBV20-1	TRBJ1-2	CSAGTGDGYTF
TRBV5-1	TRBJ2-1	CATLFAEGSEQFF